The 30 T cell receptor beta chains given below trace back to one sample, sequenced in a study of blood T cell repertoires in COVID-19. TCRdb keeps only in-frame clones here, not all; method: immunoSEQ multiplex PCR. The profile covers tens of thousands of clones, with approximately 92% appearing a single time and roughly 5% taken by the ten largest. Sequencing used peripheral blood. The receptors were sampled from a man in his sixties with active COVID-19.

The chain is built from TRBV7-2 and TRBJ2-7, with D unresolved. Germline V gene lookup returns CDR1 SGHTA and CDR2 FQGNSA. The CDR3 loop spans 14 amino acids. V shed 1 base and J shed 1 base, with 8 bases lying between them. The CDR3 loop reads CASSLVSGSYEQYF. The CDR3 DNA sequence: TGTGCCAGCAGCTTAGTTTCCGGTTCCTACGAGCAGTACTTC. Variable domain in full (rest from reference TRBV7-2 and TRBJ2-7): GAGVSQSPSNKVTEKGKDVELRCDPISGHTALYWYRQSLGQGLEFLIYFQGNSAPDKSGLPSDRFSAERTGGSVSTLTIQRTQQEDSAVYLCASSLVSGSYEQYFGPGTRLTVT.

CDR3 nucleotide sequence: TGTGCCATCAGTGGGGGACTAGCGCAAGATACGCAGTATTTT. Residues: CAISGGLAQDTQYF. This rearrangement joins TRBV10-3 to TRBJ2-3; 10 bases fit TRBD2. Per the germline V gene, CDR1 is ENHRY and CDR2 is SYGVKD. Unmatched junction bases numbered 3, after V lost 4 bases and J lost 5 bases. This CDR3 is 14 amino acids long.

This clone was observed a few times. The V and J genes are TRBV5-1 and TRBJ1-4, with D uncertain. Germline loops: CDR1 SGHRS, CDR2 YFSETQ. Trimming took 0 bases from V and 3 from J, leaving 6 bases between them. This CDR3 comprises 14 residues. In nucleotides, the CDR3 is TGCGCCAGCAGCTTGGAACGGGCTAATGAAAAACTGTTTTTT. Its translation: CASSLERANEKLFF.

The genes are TRBV19 and TRBJ2-2, with TRBD2 matching 7 bases. With V trimmed by 6 bases and J by 2 bases, 6 bases remained unmatched. CDR1 is LNHDA, CDR2 SQIVND, per germline (reference sequence). The CDR3 is 15 residues long. The CDR3 DNA reads as TGTGCCAGTAGCGGGAGGCCTTCCAACACCGGGGAGCTGTTTTTT. It codes for CASSGRPSNTGELFF.

The J gene is TRBJ1-2, the V gene TRBV5-1; perhaps TRBD1 as D (6 bases). The germline V gene encodes CDR1 SGHRS and CDR2 YFSETQ. This CDR3 has 12 residues. The ends were cut back, 4 bases at V and 7 bases at J, with 11 bases in the middle. In DNA, the CDR3 is TGCGCCAGCAGCCTTCAGGGGTTTGGCTACACCTTC. Its protein is CASSLQGFGYTF. The whole variable domain, filled in from reference TRBV5-1 and TRBJ1-2, reads KAGVTQTPRYLIKTRGQQVTLSCSPISGHRSVSWYQQTPGQGLQFLFEYFSETQRNKGNFPGRFSGRQFSNSRSEMNVSTLELGDSALYLCASSLQGFGYTFGSGTRLTVV.

The chain recombines TRBV27 with TRBJ1-5; 8 positions agree with TRBD1. CDR3 length equals 17 residues. J gave up 0 bases and V 6 bases, and 10 bases lay outside the gene matches. CDR1 and CDR2 (germline): MNHEY, SMNVEV (reference sequence). The CDR3, as DNA: TGTGCCAGCAGGAGGACAGGGATACTTTATAGCAATCAGCCCCAGCATTTT. Amino acid sequence: CASRRTGILYSNQPQHF.

The chain uses TRBV10-3 and TRBJ2-2; 15 nucleotides align to TRBD2. This CDR3 has 17 residues. The V segment lost 8 bases and the J segment 5 bases; nucleotides outside the gene matches: 9. CDR1 and CDR2 (germline): ENHRY, SYGVKD. CDR3 nucleotides: TGTGCCATCCTCACCGGACTAGCGGGAGGGTTAACCGGGGAGCTGTTTTTT. Its protein product is CAILTGLAGGLTGELFF.

This clone has a handful of counts. The chain joins TRBV12-3 or TRBV12-4 to TRBJ1-5; D gene ambiguous. The V end lost 8 bases, the J end lost 2 bases, and 10 bases lay between the germline ends. The CDR3 has 13 amino acids. The CDR3 nucleotides read TGTGCCAGCTCCCCCGGGGGCAATCAGCCCCAGCATTTT. It translates to CASSPGGNQPQHF.

This chain uses TRBV2 with TRBJ1-3, with 7 positions matching TRBD1. Germline V lookup: CDR1 SNHLY, CDR2 FYNNEI. V shed 9 bases and J 2 bases; nucleotides not matched to a gene: 10. There are 15 residues in the CDR3. The CDR3 coding sequence is TGTGCCAGTCAGGGTAGAGGGACAGCTGGAAACACCATATATTTT. Protein product: CASQGRGTAGNTIYF.

A word on this clone: Other DNA sequences in the sample encode the same CDR3. This sequence joins TRBV2 and TRBJ2-7, with 10 bases that match TRBD2. V shed 0 bases, J shed 7 bases, and the junction held 6 bases outside the gene matches. The CDR3 extends over 15 amino acids. Germline V gene data show CDR1 as SNHLY and CDR2 as FYNNEI. The CDR3 bases are TGTGCCAGCAGTGAAGCGGCTAGCGGGGGCATGGAGCAGTACTTC. Encoded protein: CASSEAASGGMEQYF.

The chain recombines TRBV6-4 with TRBJ1-1, with D maybe TRBD1 (5 bases). The germline V and J ends were trimmed by 0 bases and 4 bases, with 9 bases remaining between them. This CDR3 comprises 14 residues. Germline-derived CDR1 and CDR2 are MRHNA and SNTAGT. CDR3 coding DNA: TGTGCCAGCAGTGACTCTTGGGGCAGCACTGAAGCTTTCTTT. Encoded protein: CASSDSWGSTEAFF.

The chain employs TRBV5-4 and TRBJ1-2, with 7 bases matching TRBD1. Trimming cost V 2 bases and J 6 bases; bases outside gene matches: 4. This CDR3 comprises 13 residues. From germline, CDR1 is SGHNT and CDR2 YYREEE (reference sequence). CDR3 bases: TGTGCCAGCAGCTTCTACAGGGGAGATGGCTACACCTTC. Translated, it gives CASSFYRGDGYTF.

V gene TRBV29-1 combines with J gene TRBJ2-7, with D maybe TRBD1 (5 bases). This CDR3 is built from 14 residues. Germline V gives CDR1 SQVTM, CDR2 ANQGSEA. V was cut by 3 bases and J by 0 bases, with 12 bases left in between. The CDR3 reads CSVDGQGASYEQYF. The CDR3 nucleotides read TGCAGCGTTGATGGCCAGGGTGCCTCCTACGAGCAGTACTTC.

The count of this clone is one. V is TRBV27 and J is TRBJ1-4; possibly TRBD1 for D (6 bases). V lost 5 bases and J lost 8, with 12 bases in between. Germline lookup yields CDR1 MNHEY and CDR2 SMNVEV (reference sequence). The CDR3 has 13 amino acids. CDR3 residues: CASSPRQGEKLFF. The CDR3 bases are TGTGCCAGCAGTCCCCGCCAGGGGGAAAAACTGTTTTTT.

In its sample, this clone was seen once. This chain uses TRBV28 with TRBJ2-3, with D perhaps TRBD2 (5 bases). This CDR3 has 19 residues. V lost 2 bases to trimming and J lost 0 bases, with 21 bases between them. Germline loops: CDR1 MDHEN, CDR2 SYDVKM. CDR3 sequence reads: CASSLIYRTVGKSTDTQYF. The CDR3 DNA follows: TGTGCCAGCAGTTTAATTTACCGGACTGTCGGTAAAAGCACAGATACGCAGTATTTT.

V is TRBV7-9 and J is TRBJ1-4, with D unresolved. Germline-derived CDR1 and CDR2 are SEHNR and FQNEAQ (reference sequence). V lost 3 bases and J 7 bases, leaving 3 bases between the germline ends. This CDR3 contains 11 residues. The CDR3 DNA sequence: TGTGCCAGCAGCTTCGGTGAAAAACTGTTTTTT. This codes for CASSFGEKLFF.

This clone was seen only a few times. The chain is built from TRBV18 and TRBJ2-7, with 11 bases lining up with TRBD2. The J segment lost 2 bases and the V segment lost 4 bases, leaving 4 bases of the junction unmatched. From germline, CDR1 is KGHSH and CDR2 LQKENI. The CDR3 has 15 residues. DNA for the CDR3: TGTGCCAGCTCACGGGGACTAGCGGAGGCCTACGAGCAGTACTTC. Residues: CASSRGLAEAYEQYF.

This clone was counted between two and nine times. This chain links TRBV7-9 with TRBJ2-7; 9 nucleotides line up with TRBD2. This CDR3 has 14 residues. Germline CDR1 and CDR2: SEHNR and FQNEAQ (reference sequence). Trimming cost V 4 bases and J 2 bases; bases outside gene matches: 3. The CDR3 region is CASSSREGPYEQYF. The CDR3 DNA follows: TGTGCCAGCAGCTCGCGGGAGGGACCCTACGAGCAGTACTTC. The full variable domain, in which reference TRBV7-9 and TRBJ2-7 provide the parts outside the CDR3, is DTGVSQNPRHKITKRGQNVTFRCDPISEHNRLYWYRQTLGQGPEFLTYFQNEAQLEKSRLLSDRFSAERPKGSFSTLEIQRTEQGDSAMYLCASSSREGPYEQYFGPGTRLTVT.

V is TRBV24-1 and J is TRBJ2-5, with 7 nucleotides matching TRBD2. The CDR3 covers 15 residues. Germline-derived CDR1 and CDR2 are KGHDR and SFDVKD. Unmatched junction bases numbered 15, after V lost 10 bases and J lost 5 bases. The CDR3 sequence: CATSWGGSGRETQYF. CDR3 DNA: TGTGCCACTTCTTGGGGAGGGAGTGGCAGGGAGACCCAGTACTTC.

This clone was seen a single time. The chain is built from TRBV28 and TRBJ2-6; D not certain. This CDR3 is built from 17 residues. Looked up from germline, CDR1 is MDHEN and CDR2 is SYDVKM. Trimming pared 6 bases from V and 0 bases from J, leaving 15 bases between. CDR3 in amino acids: CASSNGRAFSGANVLTF. CDR3 nucleotide sequence: TGTGCCAGCAGCAATGGTCGAGCCTTCTCTGGGGCCAACGTCCTGACTTTC.

The CDR3 coding sequence is TGTGCCAGTAGTTTTCCAGGGGGCGAGGCAGCTTTCTTT. Its translation is CASSFPGGEAAFF. The V call is TRBV19, the J call TRBJ1-1; 8 bases align to TRBD1. The CDR3 contains 13 residues. CDR1 LNHDA and CDR2 SQIVND come from the germline V gene (reference sequence). V gave up 5 bases and J gave up 10 bases; unmatched junction bases: 9.

The chain couples TRBV5-1 to TRBJ2-3; D is undetermined. Trimming removed 0 bases from V and 5 bases from J, with 10 bases in between. Per the germline V gene, CDR1 is SGHRS and CDR2 is YFSETQ. This CDR3 is built from 14 residues. The CDR3 region has the DNA TGCGCCAGCAGCTTGGGGCAGACACTAGATACGCAGTATTTT. It translates to CASSLGQTLDTQYF.

The CDR3 spells CASSLSGLGAYNEQFF. In DNA, the CDR3 is TGTGCCAGCAGCTTATCAGGCCTGGGCGCCTACAATGAGCAGTTCTTC. The V and J genes are TRBV11-2 and TRBJ2-1; D not resolved. V lost 2 bases and J 2 bases, leaving 13 bases between the germline ends. CDR3 length: 16 residues. Germline values: CDR1 SGHAT, CDR2 FQNNGV.

The CDR3 region is CASSFTWGGTEAFF. CDR3 nucleotides: TGTGCCAGCAGCTTCACCTGGGGCGGCACTGAAGCTTTCTTT. J is TRBJ1-1 and V is TRBV5-6; TRBD1 is a possible D gene (5 bases). V was clipped by 2 bases and J by 4 bases, with 12 bases between them. CDR1 and CDR2 from the germline V gene are SGHDT and YYEEEE. This CDR3 is 14 amino acids long.

This chain joins TRBV28 and TRBJ2-1; 7 nucleotides match TRBD2. CDR3 length equals 15 residues. Germline CDR1 is MDHEN and CDR2 is SYDVKM. V trimming: 2 bases; J trimming: 9 bases; junction bases outside the gene matches: 10. This chain's CDR3 is CASSLGGRAPREQFF. The DNA of the CDR3 is TGTGCCAGCAGTTTAGGGGGGAGGGCACCACGTGAGCAGTTCTTC. Full variable domain (missing parts from reference TRBV28 and TRBJ2-1): DVKVTQSSRYLVKRTGEKVFLECVQDMDHENMFWYRQDPGLGLRLIYFSYDVKMKEKGDIPEGYSVSREKKERFSLILESASTNQTSMYLCASSLGGRAPREQFFGPGTRLTVL.

The V gene is TRBV27, the J gene TRBJ2-7; 10 nucleotides agree with TRBD2. J lost 3 bases, V lost 7 bases, and 6 bases had no gene match. CDR3 length equals 14 residues. The germline V gene has CDR1 MNHEY and CDR2 SMNVEV (reference sequence). The CDR3 is CASTPTSGLYEQYF. As DNA, the CDR3 is TGTGCCAGCACTCCGACTAGCGGGCTCTACGAGCAGTACTTC.

The chain has TRBV18 and TRBJ2-4, with 8 bases aligning to TRBD1. CDR3 length: 16 amino acids. The ends lost 6 bases at V and 7 bases at J; junction bases unmatched: 14. Germline V gene data show CDR1 as KGHSH and CDR2 as LQKENI. CDR3 DNA sequence: TGTGCCAGCTCCCGAGCAGGGGGCGGACCGGAGAACATTCAGTACTTC. Translating gives CASSRAGGGPENIQYF.

This chain connects TRBV12-5 to TRBJ2-1, with 9 bases matching TRBD2. This CDR3 spans 23 amino acids. Germline V gene sequence: CDR1 LGHNT, CDR2 FRNRAP. The J segment lost 8 bases and the V segment lost 0 bases, leaving 29 bases of the junction unmatched. CDR3 region: CASGLVLSKGPRREGRWGDEQFF. The CDR3 DNA follows: TGTGCTAGTGGTTTGGTACTTTCCAAGGGCCCGAGGCGGGAGGGCCGATGGGGTGATGAGCAGTTCTTC.

The gene calls are TRBV10-3 and TRBJ2-7, with TRBD2 identical over 12 bases. CDR1 is ENHRY and CDR2 is SYGVKD in the germline V gene. J was trimmed by 4 bases and V by 0 bases; bases with no gene match: 7. This CDR3 comprises 17 residues. CDR3 nucleotide sequence: TGTGCCATCAGTGAGTCTCTAGCGGGAGGGCCTAGGTACGAGCAGTACTTC. It yields the protein CAISESLAGGPRYEQYF.

This sequence joins TRBV3-1 (or the pseudogene TRBV3-2) and TRBJ2-1; TRBD1 agrees at 10 bases. V trimming: 4 bases; J trimming: 4 bases; junction bases outside the gene matches: 4. This CDR3 is 15 amino acids long. Germline CDR1 reads LGHDT; CDR2 reads YNNKEL (reference sequence). The CDR3, as DNA: TGTGCCAGCAGCCCTGGACAGGGGGGGTACAATGAGCAGTTCTTC. Translation gives CASSPGQGGYNEQFF.